These 9 T cell receptor beta chains were all obtained from the same sample, sequenced in a study of OX40 agonist ivuxolimab in advanced cancers. This table comes from immunoSEQ multiplex PCR, and its TCRdb copy is limited to in-frame clones, with some not included. The table has around 79,000 clones, approximately 85% seen once; the top ten hold around 4.1%. The sample here was CD4+ or CD8+ T cells sorted from blood, taken in a trial of the OX40 agonist ivuxolimab. These receptors were collected from an adult with an advanced solid tumor such as melanoma, head and neck, liver or kidney cancer.

This clone is a singleton in its sample. The chain combines TRBV5-1 with TRBJ1-6; no clear D. This CDR3 is 13 amino acids long. Germline CDR1 and CDR2: SGHRS and YFSETQ. V was shortened by 3 bases and J by 3 bases, with 4 bases between the two germline ends. CDR3 region: CASSSDYNSPLHF. CDR3 in DNA: TGCGCCAGCAGCTCGGACTATAATTCACCCCTCCACTTT.

The chain has TRBV14 and TRBJ2-2; possible D gene TRBD2, 5 bases. V was cut by 7 bases and J by 2 bases, with 11 bases left in between. Per the germline V gene, CDR1 is SGHDN and CDR2 is FVKESK. The CDR3 extends over 14 amino acids. Here the CDR3 reads CASKKDFNTGELFF. CDR3 sequence (DNA): TGTGCCAGCAAGAAGGACTTCAACACCGGGGAGCTGTTTTTT.

The chain is built from TRBV27 and TRBJ1-1, with 7 bases that match TRBD1. The junction had 6 bases not matched to a gene; V was cut back by 7 bases and J by 4 bases. Germline V gene lookup returns CDR1 MNHEY and CDR2 SMNVEV (reference sequence). The CDR3 covers 13 residues. Here the CDR3 DNA reads TGTGCCAGCAACAGACAGGGAGGCACTGAAGCTTTCTTT. Residues: CASNRQGGTEAFF.

The CDR3 protein is CASIGSGFYEQYF. CDR3 DNA sequence: TGTGCCAGCATCGGTTCTGGTTTCTACGAGCAGTACTTC. J is TRBJ2-7 and V is TRBV28; D is ambiguous. Germline loops: CDR1 MDHEN, CDR2 SYDVKM. Trimming removed 7 bases at V and 3 bases at J, with 13 bases between. This CDR3 is built from 13 residues.

The chain combines TRBV5-1 with TRBJ2-2; possibly TRBD1 for D (6 bases). Germline loops: CDR1 SGHRS, CDR2 YFSETQ. V lost 5 bases and J 2 bases, leaving 13 bases between the germline ends. The CDR3 consists of 15 residues. DNA for the CDR3: TGCGCCAGCAGGGACAGTCCCTTAAACACCGGGGAGCTGTTTTTT. Translation: CASRDSPLNTGELFF.

The chain uses TRBV19 and TRBJ1-5, with TRBD1 matching 7 bases. Unmatched junction bases numbered 5, after V lost 5 bases and J lost 7 bases. Per the germline V gene, CDR1 is LNHDA and CDR2 is SQIVND (reference sequence). CDR3 size: 13 residues. In DNA, the CDR3 is TGTGCCAGTAGTGAACAGGGGATCCAGCCCCAGCATTTT. Translated: CASSEQGIQPQHF.

This clone was counted once. The V and J genes are TRBV19 and TRBJ1-1; the match to TRBD1 covers 8 bases. Looked up from germline, CDR1 is LNHDA and CDR2 is SQIVND (reference sequence). The CDR3 contains 14 residues. J gave up 6 bases and V 5 bases, and 8 bases lay outside the gene matches. The CDR3 reads CASSPRTGWAEAFF. CDR3 in DNA: TGTGCCAGTAGTCCCCGGACAGGGTGGGCTGAAGCTTTCTTT.

This clone has a handful of counts. V usage is TRBV10-3 and J usage is TRBJ2-7, with TRBD2 as a possible D gene (5 bases). Germline CDR1 is ENHRY and CDR2 is SYGVKD. The CDR3 has 15 amino acids. The V end was cut by 6 bases, the J end by 2 bases, with 17 bases between. The CDR3 loop is CAISANRALAYEQYF. The CDR3 DNA reads TGTGCCATCAGCGCTAACCGGGCACTAGCCTACGAGCAGTACTTC.

The chain has TRBV5-5 and TRBJ2-7, with TRBD2 identical over 14 bases. CDR3 length: 17 residues. The V gene end was trimmed by 4 bases and the J gene end by 3 bases; junction bases not matched to a gene: 9. Germline V gene data show CDR1 as SGHKS and CDR2 as YYEKEE (reference sequence). The CDR3 reads CASSQGLAGAGIYEQYF. CDR3 bases: TGTGCCAGCAGCCAGGGACTAGCGGGAGCGGGGATCTACGAGCAGTACTTC.